One T cell receptor (beta chain) is described in this entry. Time point of the sample: sample taken at primary tumor resection. The donors comprised about 70 untreated early-stage non-small cell lung cancer patients. No cell sorting; template was whole RNA from tumor, lung tissue or PBMC. This sample stems from a study of spatial heterogeneity in lung cancer. V was cut by 6 bases and J by 5 bases, with 13 bases left in between. The CDR3 is 12 residues long. CDR1 and CDR2 (germline): DFQATT, SNEGSKA (reference sequence). TCRdb itself ran the 5' RACE reads through MiXCR, one entry per CDR3 protein. In the table there are tens of thousands of distinct CDR3 sequences, approximately 8.1% of which are singletons.

The sequence derives from a male donor with early-stage non-small cell lung cancer. The sequenced sample was PBMCs, obtained at surgery. This rearrangement joins TRBV20-1 to TRBJ2-5; no firm D call. The CDR3 DNA follows: TGCAGTGCCACCAATGAAAGGGAGACCCAGTACTTC. It encodes CSATNERETQYF.